This TCR beta chain stems from a study of shared clonotypes between healthy human individuals. It was around 100 million PBMCs that unsorted samples used for genomic DNA. With V trimmed by 3 bases and J by 0 bases, 10 bases remained unmatched. The CDR3 totals 18 residues. Looked up from germline, CDR1 is LNHDA and CDR2 is SQIVND (reference sequence). In the authors' methods: ImmunoSEQ supplied junction-only sequences lacking quality scores, so filtering was different. Here immunoSEQ multiplex PCR was the method, and the copy in TCRdb shows in-frame clones only, minus some. The V and J calls and clone size are taken from that table; D and trimming were inferred from the DNA. The table lists about half a million clones, 70% to 80% of them singletons.

The TCR comes from a woman aged 40 to 50 in good health. Some clones in this sample may be carry-over from other donors' samples. The V call is TRBV19, the J call TRBJ2-7; 11 bases agree with TRBD2. Sequences were obtained from PBMCs. CDR3 sequence: CASSMHGLAGQSSYEQYF. As DNA, the CDR3 is TGTGCCAGTAGTATGCACGGACTAGCGGGTCAGAGCTCCTACGAGCAGTACTTC.